This record looks at one TCR beta chain sequence and its context. This sample is part of a study of blood T cell repertoires in COVID-19. Study-wide context: Specimens from acute and convalescent COVID-19 originated in the United States, Italy and Spain. Sources were T cells, B-cell-depleted T cells, or PBMCs; the material itself was cDNA or gDNA.

The CDR3 is 13 residues long. Deletions cut 0 bases from V and 3 bases from J, with 7 bases between. Per the germline V gene, CDR1 is SGHNT and CDR2 is YYREEE (reference sequence). As handled by the study authors: Amplification of reference gene primers was used by the study to estimate nucleated cell counts. Using immunoSEQ multiplex PCR, the repertoire was profiled, and TCRdb retains in-frame clones only, with some absent. The V and J calls and clone size come from that table; D and trimming were worked out from the DNA. Among under 65,000 clones listed, about 79% were seen once. Sequencing input: peripheral blood. The receptor comes from a woman aged 60 to 75 with acute or convalescent COVID-19. The rearrangement joins TRBV5-4 to TRBJ2-7; D unclear. In DNA form, the CDR3 reads TGTGCCAGCAGCTTGGAACAGAGCTACGAGCAGTACTTC. This gives the protein CASSLEQSYEQYF.